This record looks at one T cell receptor (beta chain) sequence and its context. The antigen is undetermined. This entry belongs to a study of shared clonotypes between healthy human individuals. CDR3 length equals 15 residues. V lost 2 bases to trimming and J lost 0 bases, with 11 bases between them. CDR1 and CDR2 from the germline V gene are SGDLS and YYNGEE. Whole-study findings and limits: Tissues were not sampled, only blood, and their repertoires likely differ.

An even split of each subset's genomic DNA across several immunoSEQ plates was performed. Sequencing used immunoSEQ multiplex PCR; TCRdb keeps in-frame clones, though not all of them. The sample has some 2,500,000 clones, roughly 93% seen once. The sequenced material came from naive CD4+ T cells from PBMCs. Subset denoted: CD45RA+ positively selected. The receptor's source is a man aged 18 to 30 in good health. Some clones in this sample may be carry-over from other donors' samples. The chain combines TRBV9 with TRBJ1-2; a possible D gene is TRBD1 (5 bases). DNA for the CDR3: TGTGCCAGCAGCGTTGGCGGGGCGTCTAACTATGGCTACACCTTC. This gives the protein CASSVGGASNYGYTF.